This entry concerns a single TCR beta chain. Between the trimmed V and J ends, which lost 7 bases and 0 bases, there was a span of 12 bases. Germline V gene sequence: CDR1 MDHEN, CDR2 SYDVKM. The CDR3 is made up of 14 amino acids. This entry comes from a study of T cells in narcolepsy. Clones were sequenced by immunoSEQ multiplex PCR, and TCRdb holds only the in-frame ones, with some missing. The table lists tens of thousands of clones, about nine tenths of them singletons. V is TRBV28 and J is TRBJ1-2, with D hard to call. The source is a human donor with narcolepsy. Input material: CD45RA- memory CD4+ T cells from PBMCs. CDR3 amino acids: CASTVNMANYGYTF. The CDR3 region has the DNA TGTGCCAGCACCGTTAACATGGCTAACTATGGCTACACCTTC.